A single sample gave rise to the 19 T cell receptor beta chains below, sequenced in a study of T cell responses to AZD1222 COVID-19 vaccine. Using immunoSEQ multiplex PCR, the repertoire was profiled, and TCRdb retains in-frame clones only, with some absent. The sample has about 140,000 clones, 90% seen once; the top ten hold about 3.5%. The material was peripheral blood, obtained on day 0 of AZD1222 vaccination. The receptors were gathered from an adult in good health.

The rearrangement joins TRBV5-4 to TRBJ2-1, with 8 nucleotides matching TRBD2. Unmatched junction bases numbered 9, after V lost 3 bases and J lost 4 bases. CDR1 is SGHNT and CDR2 is YYREEE in the germline V gene (reference sequence). This CDR3 has 16 residues. The CDR3 bases are TGTGCCAGCAGCTCTGCCGGACTAGCTCTATACAATGAGCAGTTCTTC. Residues: CASSSAGLALYNEQFF.

This chain uses TRBV3-1 (or the pseudogene TRBV3-2) with TRBJ1-2, with unresolved D. The CDR3 sequence is 15 residues long. Germline CDR1 LGHDT, CDR2 YNNKEL (reference sequence). Trimming shortened V by 0 bases and J by 4 bases, and 12 bases separated the two germline ends. The CDR3 here is CASSQDLTETYGYTF. The DNA for the CDR3 is TGTGCCAGCAGCCAAGATCTAACGGAAACCTATGGCTACACCTTC.

A note on this clone: A read error may account for a junction end that differs from germline. CDR3 in amino acids: CASSQDLPDHLYGYTF. CDR3 sequence (DNA): TGCGCCAGCAGCCAAGATCTCCCGGACCATTTGTATGGCTACACCTTT. The chain links TRBV4-1 to TRBJ1-2; no clear D gene. The CDR3 has 16 amino acids. CDR1 MGHRA and CDR2 YSYEKL come from the germline V gene.

The DNA of the CDR3 is TGTGCCAGCAGCCAAGACTTTAAGGGCCAATCTGTGCAGTTCTTC. The encoded protein is CASSQDFKGQSVQFF. J is TRBJ2-1 and V is TRBV4-2; no definite D call. V lost 0 bases to trimming and J lost 12 bases, with 18 bases between them. CDR3 length: 15 residues. Germline CDR1 is LGHNA and CDR2 is YNFKEQ.

The rearrangement joins TRBV2 to TRBJ1-1, with D perhaps matching TRBD1 (5 bases). Germline loops: CDR1 SNHLY, CDR2 FYNNEI. The CDR3 contains 18 residues. The V end was cut by 0 bases, the J end by 3 bases, with 20 bases between. The DNA of the CDR3 is TGTGCCAGCAGTGAAGCGGTGGCAGGGTGGGGTGAGGACACTGAAGCTTTCTTT. As protein: CASSEAVAGWGEDTEAFF.

The CDR3 DNA is TGTGCCAGCAGCCCTGAGGGGTCCCTTGGGACTGAAGCTTTCTTT. Its translation: CASSPEGSLGTEAFF. V gene TRBV7-2 combines with J gene TRBJ1-1; D is possibly TRBD1 (5 bases). Germline CDR1 reads SGHTA; CDR2 reads FQGNSA. The CDR3 has 15 residues. The V gene lost 5 bases and the J gene lost 5 bases, with 18 bases spanning the gap.

This chain uses TRBV9 with TRBJ2-3; possibly TRBD2 for D (6 bases). V lost 2 bases and J 3 bases, leaving 13 bases between the germline ends. Germline CDR1 is SGDLS and CDR2 is YYNGEE. This CDR3 is built from 15 residues. In nucleotides, the CDR3 is TGTGCCAGCAGCGTCGGCGGGATGGGAACAGATACGCAGTATTTT. It yields the protein CASSVGGMGTDTQYF.

The CDR3 DNA reads as TGTGCCAGCAGCTTAGGGGCTGAGCAGTACTTC. Amino acids: CASSLGAEQYF. The chain employs TRBV7-9 and TRBJ2-7; D gene ambiguous. V lost 1 base to trimming and J lost 7 bases, with 5 bases between them. CDR1 and CDR2 (germline): SEHNR, FQNEAQ (reference sequence). The CDR3 length is 11 residues.

The rearrangement links TRBV12-5 to TRBJ1-3; D remains unclear. Germline loops: CDR1 LGHNT, CDR2 FRNRAP. There are 14 residues in the CDR3. V lost 4 bases and J 1 base, leaving 8 bases between the germline ends. CDR3 sequence: CASGSTGSGNTIYF. Here the CDR3 DNA reads TGTGCTAGTGGTTCCACCGGTTCTGGAAACACCATATATTTT.

V is TRBV19 and J is TRBJ1-1; D gene uncertain. Between the trimmed V and J ends, which lost 5 bases and 0 bases, there was a span of 7 bases. The CDR3 is 13 amino acids. Germline V gene data show CDR1 as LNHDA and CDR2 as SQIVND (reference sequence). DNA of the CDR3: TGTGCCAGTAGTTCGCAGATGAACACTGAAGCTTTCTTT. Translated, it gives CASSSQMNTEAFF.

The genes are TRBV7-2 and TRBJ2-7; 7 bases are shared with TRBD1. J gave up 2 bases and V 5 bases, and 9 bases lay outside the gene matches. Looked up from germline, CDR1 is SGHTA and CDR2 is FQGNSA. The CDR3 extends over 15 amino acids. CDR3 amino acids: CASSHGTVSAYEQYF. CDR3 sequence (DNA): TGTGCCAGCAGCCACGGGACAGTGTCTGCCTACGAGCAGTACTTC. Variable domain in full (rest from reference TRBV7-2 and TRBJ2-7): GAGVSQSPSNKVTEKGKDVELRCDPISGHTALYWYRQSLGQGLEFLIYFQGNSAPDKSGLPSDRFSAERTGGSVSTLTIQRTQQEDSAVYLCASSHGTVSAYEQYFGPGTRLTVT.

This chain connects TRBV21-1 to TRBJ2-7; the DNA was not used to check the table's D call, TRBD1. TRBV21-1 is reported as a pseudogene. The CDR3 spans 17 residues. The CDR3, as DNA: TGTGCCAGCAGCAAGACCAGAAACAGGGTAAAATCCTACGAGCAGTACTTC. Amino acid sequence: CASSKTRNRVKSYEQYF.

V is TRBV10-3 and J is TRBJ1-4; 7 bases are a match to TRBD1. J gave up 8 bases and V 4 bases, and 4 bases lay outside the gene matches. Germline V lookup: CDR1 ENHRY, CDR2 SYGVKD. The CDR3 contains 13 residues. CDR3 DNA sequence: TGTGCCATCAGTGGGGACAGTGGCGAAAAACTGTTTTTT. Its translation is CAISGDSGEKLFF.

In its sample, this clone was seen a few times. This rearrangement joins TRBV30 to TRBJ2-2; no clear D. Germline assignment: CDR1 GTSNPN and CDR2 SVGIG (reference sequence). The CDR3 has 14 amino acids. Trimming left V 3 bases short and J 0 bases short, with 8 bases between. The CDR3 DNA sequence: TGTGCCTGGAGATACATGCCGAACACCGGGGAGCTGTTTTTT. This gives the protein CAWRYMPNTGELFF. The entire variable domain, with the rest obtained from reference TRBV30 and TRBJ2-2, is as follows: SQTIHQWPATLVQPVGSPLSLECTVEGTSNPNLYWYRQAAGRGLQLLFYSVGIGQISSEVPQNLSASRPQDRQFILSSKKLLLSDSGFYLCAWRYMPNTGELFFGEGSRLTVL.

This clone was found once. V is TRBV10-2 and J is TRBJ1-1; TRBD1 agrees at 8 bases. Germline V lookup: CDR1 WSHSY, CDR2 SAAADI. Trimming at V came to 7 bases and at J to 3 bases, leaving 4 bases not matched to a gene. This CDR3 region has 13 residues. The chain's CDR3 is CASIQGADTEAFF. CDR3 in DNA: TGCGCCAGCATTCAGGGGGCTGACACTGAAGCTTTCTTT.

The rearrangement uses TRBV4-1 and TRBJ2-7; tentatively, D is TRBD1 or TRBD2 (5 bases each). Trimming shortened V by 5 bases and J by 2 bases, and 22 bases separated the two germline ends. The length of the CDR3 is 17 residues. Germline V gives CDR1 MGHRA, CDR2 YSYEKL. The CDR3 is CASSWGARVLGPYEQYF. The CDR3 coding sequence is TGCGCCAGCAGCTGGGGTGCGAGGGTTCTGGGACCCTACGAGCAGTACTTC.

The genes are TRBV5-1 and TRBJ2-5; 10 bases match TRBD2. After removal of 0 bases from V and 1 base from J, the junction contained 6 bases not matched to a gene. Germline V gene lookup returns CDR1 SGHRS and CDR2 YFSETQ. CDR3 length equals 17 residues. The CDR3 nucleotides are TGCGCCAGCAGCTTGGCCGGGGCTAGCGGGGGCCAAGAGACCCAGTACTTC. Its translation: CASSLAGASGGQETQYF.

Only one count was recorded for this clone. The chain joins TRBV5-1 to TRBJ1-4; D not resolved. This CDR3 has 16 amino acids. From germline, CDR1 is SGHRS and CDR2 YFSETQ. Trimming took 4 bases from V and 2 from J, leaving 15 bases between them. The CDR3 here is CASSLEEQYTNEKLFF. CDR3 DNA sequence: TGCGCCAGCAGCCTCGAGGAACAGTACACTAATGAAAAACTGTTTTTT.

The V call is TRBV3-1 (or the pseudogene TRBV3-2), the J call TRBJ1-2, with D perhaps matching TRBD1 (6 bases). The ends were cut back, 2 bases at V and 10 bases at J, with 11 bases in the middle. The CDR3 totals 12 residues. Germline CDR1 and CDR2: LGHDT and YNNKEL (reference sequence). Here the CDR3 DNA reads TGTGCCAGCAGCCAAACGGACAGCCTCTACACCTTC. Its protein product is CASSQTDSLYTF.